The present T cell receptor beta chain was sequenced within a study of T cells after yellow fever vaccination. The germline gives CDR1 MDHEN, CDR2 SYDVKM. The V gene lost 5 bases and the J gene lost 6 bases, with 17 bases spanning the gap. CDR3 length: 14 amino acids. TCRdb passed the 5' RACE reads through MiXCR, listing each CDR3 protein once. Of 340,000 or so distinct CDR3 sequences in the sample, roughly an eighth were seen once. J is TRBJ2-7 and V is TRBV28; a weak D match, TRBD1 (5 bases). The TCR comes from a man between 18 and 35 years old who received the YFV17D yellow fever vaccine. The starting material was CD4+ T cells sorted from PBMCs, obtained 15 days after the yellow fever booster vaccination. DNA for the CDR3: TGTGCCAGCAGTCCCCGGTCAGGGAAAAGCGAGCAGTACGTC. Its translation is CASSPRSGKSEQYV.